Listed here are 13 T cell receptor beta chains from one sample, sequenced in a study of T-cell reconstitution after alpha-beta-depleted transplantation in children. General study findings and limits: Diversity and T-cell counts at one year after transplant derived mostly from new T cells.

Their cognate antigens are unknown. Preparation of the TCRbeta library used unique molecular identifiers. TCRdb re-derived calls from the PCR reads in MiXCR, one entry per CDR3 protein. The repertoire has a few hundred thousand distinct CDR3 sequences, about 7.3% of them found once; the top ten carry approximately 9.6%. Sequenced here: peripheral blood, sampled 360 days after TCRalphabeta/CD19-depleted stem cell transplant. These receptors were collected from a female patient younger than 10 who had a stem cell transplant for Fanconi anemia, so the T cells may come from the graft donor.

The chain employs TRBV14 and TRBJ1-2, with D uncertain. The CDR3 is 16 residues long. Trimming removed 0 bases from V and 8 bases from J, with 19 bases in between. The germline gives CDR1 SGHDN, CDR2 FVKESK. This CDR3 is CASSQDWAGPSTGYTF. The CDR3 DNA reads TGTGCCAGCAGCCAAGACTGGGCAGGCCCCAGTACAGGCTACACCTTC.

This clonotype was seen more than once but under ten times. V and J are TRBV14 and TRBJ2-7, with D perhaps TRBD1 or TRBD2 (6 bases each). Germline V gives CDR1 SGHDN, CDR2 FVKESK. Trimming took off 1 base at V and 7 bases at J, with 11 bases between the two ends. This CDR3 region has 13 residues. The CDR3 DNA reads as TGTGCCAGCAGCCAAGGAAGAGGGGGGGAGCAGTACTTC. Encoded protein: CASSQGRGGEQYF.

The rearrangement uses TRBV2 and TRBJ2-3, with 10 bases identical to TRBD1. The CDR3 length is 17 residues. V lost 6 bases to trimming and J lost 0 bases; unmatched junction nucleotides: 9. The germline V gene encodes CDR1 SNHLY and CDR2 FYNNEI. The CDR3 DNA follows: TGTGCCAGCAGCTTTAGACAGGGGGCCCAAAGCACAGATACGCAGTATTTT. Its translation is CASSFRQGAQSTDTQYF.

CDR3 bases: TGTGCCAGCAGCCCGGGACTAGCGGGGGGTATAAGCACAGATACGCAGTATTTT. This encodes CASSPGLAGGISTDTQYF. The chain combines TRBV7-8 with TRBJ2-3; TRBD2 matches at 15 bases. CDR1 is SGHVS, CDR2 FQNEAQ, per germline. This CDR3 is 18 amino acids long. V was clipped by 5 bases and J by 0 bases; unmatched bases: 6.

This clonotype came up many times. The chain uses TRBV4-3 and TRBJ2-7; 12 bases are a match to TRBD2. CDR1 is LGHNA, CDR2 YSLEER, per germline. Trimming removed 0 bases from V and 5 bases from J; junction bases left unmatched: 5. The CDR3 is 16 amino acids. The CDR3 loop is CASSQDRGLAGHEQYF. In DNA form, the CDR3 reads TGCGCCAGCAGCCAAGATAGGGGACTAGCGGGCCACGAGCAGTACTTC.

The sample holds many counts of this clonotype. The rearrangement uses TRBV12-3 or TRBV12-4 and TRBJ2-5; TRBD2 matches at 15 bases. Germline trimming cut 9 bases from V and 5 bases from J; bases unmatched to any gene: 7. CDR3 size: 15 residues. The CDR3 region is CASRTSGGAFETQYF. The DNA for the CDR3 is TGTGCCAGTAGGACTAGCGGGGGGGCCTTCGAGACCCAGTACTTC.

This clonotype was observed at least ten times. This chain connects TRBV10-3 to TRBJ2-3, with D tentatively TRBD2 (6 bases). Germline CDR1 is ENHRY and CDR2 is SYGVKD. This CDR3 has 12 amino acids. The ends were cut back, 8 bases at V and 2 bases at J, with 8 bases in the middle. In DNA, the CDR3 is TGTGCCATCGGGACTGACACAGATACGCAGTATTTT. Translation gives CAIGTDTDTQYF.

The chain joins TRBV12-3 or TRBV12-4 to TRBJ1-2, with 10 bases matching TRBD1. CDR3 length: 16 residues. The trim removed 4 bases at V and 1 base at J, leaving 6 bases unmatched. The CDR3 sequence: CASSSGTGVINYGYTF. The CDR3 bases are TGTGCCAGCAGTTCCGGGACAGGGGTTATTAACTATGGCTACACCTTC.

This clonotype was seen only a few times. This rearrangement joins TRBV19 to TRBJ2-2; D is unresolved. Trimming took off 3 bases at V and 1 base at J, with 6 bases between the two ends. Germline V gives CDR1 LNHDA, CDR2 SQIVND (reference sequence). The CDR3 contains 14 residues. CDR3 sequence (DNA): TGTGCCAGTAGTATTTCAGGGAACACCGGGGAGCTGTTTTTT. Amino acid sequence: CASSISGNTGELFF.

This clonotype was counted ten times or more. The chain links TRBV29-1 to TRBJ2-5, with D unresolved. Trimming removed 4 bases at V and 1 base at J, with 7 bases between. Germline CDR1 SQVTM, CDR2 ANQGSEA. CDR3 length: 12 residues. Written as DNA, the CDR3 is TGCAGCGTTGGAGCAGGCCAAGAGACCCAGTACTTC. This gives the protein CSVGAGQETQYF.

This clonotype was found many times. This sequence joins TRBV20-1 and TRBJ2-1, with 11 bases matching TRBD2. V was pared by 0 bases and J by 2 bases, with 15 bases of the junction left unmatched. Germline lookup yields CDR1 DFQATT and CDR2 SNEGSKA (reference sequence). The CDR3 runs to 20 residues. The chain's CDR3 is CSARDMLTSGGRSPYNEQFF. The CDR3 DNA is TGCAGTGCTAGAGATATGTTAACTAGCGGGGGCCGTTCGCCCTACAATGAGCAGTTCTTC.

For the CDR3, the DNA is TGTGCCAGCAGTCCATCCGACTCAGGGCCCTATGGCTACACCTTC. The encoded protein is CASSPSDSGPYGYTF. The chain recombines TRBV27 with TRBJ1-2, with D possibly matching TRBD1 (5 bases). The CDR3 is 15 amino acids. Germline lookup yields CDR1 MNHEY and CDR2 SMNVEV (reference sequence). The V end was cut by 5 bases, the J end by 4 bases, with 17 bases between.

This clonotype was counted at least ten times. The CDR3 DNA follows: TGTGCCAGCGGCGGGGCTTATGGCTACACCTTC. It is translated as CASGGAYGYTF. The chain combines TRBV6-6 with TRBJ1-2; D perhaps matches TRBD1 (5 bases). The CDR3 has 11 amino acids. Germline V gives CDR1 MNHNY, CDR2 SVGAGI (reference sequence). V lost 8 bases to trimming and J lost 5 bases, with 9 bases between them.